Listed here are 21 T cell receptor beta chains from one sample, sequenced in a study of blood T cell repertoires in COVID-19. Only in-frame clones appear in the TCRdb table, and some are missing; sequencing was by immunoSEQ multiplex PCR. The sample has around 87,000 clones, 75% to 85% seen once. The material sequenced was peripheral blood. These receptors were collected from a woman at least 80 years old with acute or convalescent COVID-19.

The chain joins TRBV7-2 to TRBJ1-1; D not certain. V was cut by 1 base and J by 9 bases, with 15 bases left in between. The V gene's germline CDR1 is SGHTA and CDR2 FQGNSA. CDR3 length: 14 residues. DNA of the CDR3: TGTGCCAGCAGCTTAGGCGGGGTCGGGAAAAAAGCTTTCTTT. Translated, it gives CASSLGGVGKKAFF.

This chain uses TRBV18 with TRBJ2-1, with 9 bases lining up with TRBD1. V dropped 4 bases and J dropped 7; count of bases not matched to a gene: 14. Per germline, CDR1 KGHSH and CDR2 LQKENI. This CDR3 is 17 amino acids long. CDR3 loop: CASSQNIGQGYGNEQFF. In DNA form, the CDR3 reads TGTGCCAGCTCACAAAACATCGGACAGGGGTATGGGAATGAGCAGTTCTTC.

V gene TRBV7-8 combines with J gene TRBJ1-4; possibly TRBD1 for D (5 bases). Trimming shortened V by 5 bases and J by 8 bases, and 9 bases separated the two germline ends. In germline, CDR1 is SGHVS, CDR2 FQNEAQ. The CDR3 consists of 12 residues. The CDR3 nucleotides read TGTGCCAGCAGCCCGAACAGGGAAAAACTGTTTTTT. It codes for CASSPNREKLFF. The full variable domain, its missing parts supplied by reference TRBV7-8 and TRBJ1-4, is GAGVSQSPRYKVAKRGQDVALRCDPISGHVSLFWYQQALGQGPEFLTYFQNEAQLDKSGLPSDRFFAERPEGSVSTLKIQRTQQEDSAVYLCASSPNREKLFFGSGTQLSVL.

The V call is TRBV7-8, the J call TRBJ2-1, with a possible D match to TRBD1 (5 bases). CDR1 and CDR2 (germline): SGHVS, FQNEAQ. The V end lost 3 bases, the J end lost 7 bases, and 13 bases lay between the germline ends. The CDR3 covers 14 residues. The CDR3 is CASSFRQGRNEQFF. The CDR3 nucleotides read TGTGCCAGCAGCTTCCGGCAGGGAAGGAATGAGCAGTTCTTC.

The chain employs TRBV6-5 and TRBJ1-1; D remains unclear. The CDR3 spans 13 residues. Trimming cost V 6 bases and J 1 base, with 9 bases left between them. The germline gives CDR1 MNHEY, CDR2 SVGAGI. The CDR3 DNA follows: TGTGCCAGCAGGGTTTTGAGGAACACTGAAGCTTTCTTT. Amino acid sequence: CASRVLRNTEAFF.

The V call is TRBV18, the J call TRBJ1-3; D gene unclear. V was pared by 1 base and J by 0 bases, with 10 bases between. Germline values: CDR1 KGHSH, CDR2 LQKENI. The CDR3 extends over 16 amino acids. The CDR3 nucleotides are TGTGCCAGCTCACCACTAGCAGGAGGCTCTGGAAACACCATATATTTT. The encoded protein is CASSPLAGGSGNTIYF.

This clone was detected only once. V and J are TRBV27 and TRBJ2-4; no clear D gene. CDR3 length: 14 amino acids. Germline-derived CDR1 and CDR2 are MNHEY and SMNVEV (reference sequence). V was cut by 5 bases and J by 0 bases, with 8 bases left in between. The CDR3 sequence is CASSPRLAKNIQYF. The CDR3, as DNA: TGTGCCAGCAGTCCCAGACTAGCCAAAAACATTCAGTACTTC.

The chain combines TRBV7-2 with TRBJ1-2, with TRBD1 matching 7 bases. V lost 4 bases to trimming and J lost 4 bases; unmatched junction nucleotides: 3. Germline V gene lookup returns CDR1 SGHTA and CDR2 FQGNSA. CDR3 length equals 13 residues. The CDR3 protein is CASSSTGTYGYTF. CDR3 bases: TGTGCCAGCAGCTCGACAGGGACCTATGGCTACACCTTC.

This clone came up once. The chain employs TRBV7-2 and TRBJ1-5; D is uncertain. CDR3 length equals 15 residues. V lost 1 base and J 6 bases, leaving 13 bases between the germline ends. Germline CDR1 reads SGHTA; CDR2 reads FQGNSA. Here the CDR3 DNA reads TGTGCCAGCAGCTTAGACAGTGCTCCCGGTCAGCCCCAGCATTTT. Protein product: CASSLDSAPGQPQHF.

This clone has a single count. The chain is built from TRBV19 and TRBJ1-1; D uncertain. Per the germline V gene, CDR1 is LNHDA and CDR2 is SQIVND (reference sequence). CDR3 length equals 13 residues. Trimming stripped 5 bases from V and 3 bases from J, with 10 bases between. CDR3 in amino acids: CASSPRIDTEAFF. The CDR3 nucleotides read TGTGCCAGTAGTCCGCGAATAGACACTGAAGCTTTCTTT.

This rearrangement joins TRBV4-1 to TRBJ1-3; D is unclear. Germline V gene sequence: CDR1 MGHRA, CDR2 YSYEKL. This CDR3 contains 14 residues. V lost 0 bases, J lost 3 bases, and 6 bases lay in between. The CDR3 bases are TGCGCCAGCAGCCAAGATCCGGTTGGAAACACCATATATTTT. Its protein product is CASSQDPVGNTIYF.

The V call is TRBV27, the J call TRBJ2-7, with 7 bases that match TRBD1. The germline V gene has CDR1 MNHEY and CDR2 SMNVEV (reference sequence). CDR3 size: 14 residues. The V gene end was trimmed by 5 bases and the J gene end by 4 bases; junction bases not matched to a gene: 8. For the CDR3, the DNA is TGTGCCAGCAGTCAAGACAGGGATGGGTACGAGCAGTACTTC. Translated: CASSQDRDGYEQYF.

This sequence joins TRBV18 and TRBJ2-7, with TRBD1 matching over 7 bases. Germline lookup yields CDR1 KGHSH and CDR2 LQKENI. The CDR3 contains 13 residues. The ends lost 3 bases at V and 4 bases at J; junction bases unmatched: 3. The CDR3, as DNA: TGTGCCAGCTCACCGGGACAGAAATACGAGCAGTACTTC. It encodes CASSPGQKYEQYF.

The rearrangement joins TRBV6-2 or TRBV6-3 to TRBJ2-2, with a possible D match to TRBD1 (7 bases). The CDR3 runs to 17 residues. V was shortened by 6 bases and J by 4 bases, with 21 bases between the two germline ends. Germline V gene lookup returns CDR1 MNHEY and CDR2 SVGEGT. DNA for the CDR3: TGTGCCAGCAGCCTCGGGGGACAGACTCAACGCACCGGGGAGCTGTTTTTT. Its protein is CASSLGGQTQRTGELFF.

This clone was counted a single time. The chain is built from TRBV12-3 or TRBV12-4 and TRBJ1-4; D perhaps matches TRBD1 (5 bases). The CDR3 has 12 amino acids. Trimming stripped 6 bases from V and 8 bases from J, with 10 bases between. CDR3 amino acids: CASRDRTEKLFF. CDR3 DNA: TGTGCCAGCAGGGATCGGACAGAAAAACTGTTTTTT.

The rearrangement uses TRBV2 and TRBJ2-7, with TRBD2 matching over 7 bases. The V gene end was trimmed by 8 bases and the J gene end by 0 bases; junction bases not matched to a gene: 4. CDR3 length: 13 residues. Germline CDR1 is SNHLY and CDR2 is FYNNEI. The CDR3 sequence is CASRSSGSYEQYF. The CDR3 DNA reads as TGTGCCAGCCGGTCTAGCGGCTCCTACGAGCAGTACTTC.

Written as DNA, the CDR3 is TGTGCCAGCATTGCCAGGGGGCCCGTGAGCTTAGATACGCAGTATTTT. As protein: CASIARGPVSLDTQYF. This chain connects TRBV2 to TRBJ2-3; 8 bases fit TRBD1. J gave up 5 bases and V 7 bases, and 14 bases lay outside the gene matches. CDR3 length equals 16 residues. Germline V CDR1 and CDR2: SNHLY, FYNNEI.

V is TRBV29-1 and J is TRBJ1-2, with TRBD1 identical over 8 bases. The CDR3 runs to 13 residues. V shed 1 base and J 9 bases; nucleotides not matched to a gene: 7. Germline V gene data show CDR1 as SQVTM and CDR2 as ANQGSEA. CDR3 bases: TGCAGCGTTGAAGGAGGACAGGGCTCAAGCTACACCTTC. Translating it yields CSVEGGQGSSYTF.

The chain has TRBV18 and TRBJ1-3, with 12 bases aligning to TRBD1. Unmatched junction bases numbered 6, after V lost 5 bases and J lost 7 bases. Germline V lookup: CDR1 KGHSH, CDR2 LQKENI. The CDR3 contains 15 residues. The CDR3 protein is CASSSGQGAQNTIYF. The CDR3 nucleotides read TGTGCCAGCTCATCGGGACAGGGGGCGCAGAACACCATATATTTT.

J is TRBJ1-1 and V is TRBV30; unclear D gene. Germline CDR1 and CDR2: GTSNPN and SVGIG (reference sequence). The CDR3 runs to 12 residues. The V end lost 3 bases, the J end lost 0 bases, and 5 bases lay between the germline ends. The CDR3 DNA is TGTGCCTGGAGATTAATGAACACTGAAGCTTTCTTT. The encoded protein is CAWRLMNTEAFF.

This clone was seen just once. CDR3 sequence: CASSTAQGQGANGYTF. DNA of the CDR3: TGTGCCAGTAGCACGGCCCAAGGGCAAGGGGCAAACGGCTACACCTTC. V is TRBV19 and J is TRBJ1-2, with D possibly TRBD1 on 5 matching bases. The CDR3 length is 16 residues. V shed 6 bases and J shed 8 bases, with 25 bases lying between them. Per the germline V gene, CDR1 is LNHDA and CDR2 is SQIVND (reference sequence).